Below, one TCR beta chain is given with its context. This sample was included in a study of blood T cell repertoires in COVID-19. The germline V and J ends were trimmed by 2 bases and 3 bases, with 11 bases remaining between them. Germline CDR1 is MNHNY and CDR2 is SVGAGI (reference sequence). This CDR3 has 14 amino acids. Method: immunoSEQ multiplex PCR; TCRdb's copy keeps in-frame clones and lacks some. The sample yields approximately 230,000 clones, just over 85% seen once. The sample comprised peripheral blood. This receptor was identified in an elderly man with acute or convalescent COVID-19. The genes are TRBV6-6 and TRBJ2-7; TRBD1 might be the D (7 bases). The CDR3 protein is CASSYRQGLYEQYF. Written as DNA, the CDR3 is TGTGCCAGCAGTTACAGACAGGGACTCTACGAGCAGTACTTC.